This is a list of T cell receptor beta chains from one sample in a study of response to subunit inactivated influenza vaccine. TCRdb passed the RT-PCR reads through MiXCR, listing each CDR3 protein once. The sample contains about 580,000 distinct CDR3 sequences, 11% to 15% of which appear only once. Specimen: PBMCs from blood, collected approximately 13 days after vaccination. These receptors were taken from a man in his fifties or sixties who received an inactivated influenza vaccine. CDR3s include the opening cysteine and the closing phenylalanine or tryptophan. A D gene is named only where the DNA matches it firmly. The size of a clone is reported for some rows only, either as once, few or many, or as a class for expanded clones.

d_call j_call clone_size v_call cdr3_nt cdr3_aa
TRBD1 TRBJ1-5 few TRBV3-1 TGTGCCAGCAGCCAAGCCGGACAGGGTCAGCCCCAGCATTTT CASSQAGQGQPQHF
. TRBJ2-7 few TRBV24-1 TGTGCCACCGGAGGTGCCGACTACGAGCAGTACTTC CATGGADYEQYF
. TRBJ2-3 many TRBV4-3 TGCGCCAGCAGCCAAGCTGGGGGACGGGCAGATACGCAGTATTTT CASSQAGGRADTQYF
TRBD2 TRBJ2-5 many TRBV10-3 TGTGCCATCAGAGCGGGAGTGCAAGAGACCCAGTACTTC CAIRAGVQETQYF
. TRBJ2-7 many TRBV5-1 TGCGCCAGCAGCTTGGCACATTCCTCCTACGAGCAGTACTTC CASSLAHSSYEQYF
. TRBJ2-1 few TRBV24-1 TGTGCCACCAGTGGATTGCTAGGGGTTCAGTTCTTC CATSGLLGVQFF
. TRBJ1-2 few TRBV12-3/TRBV12-4 TGTGCCAGCAGGGGGGCTGCTAACTATGGCTACACCTTC CASRGAANYGYTF
. TRBJ1-5 . TRBV20-1 TGCAGTGCCTCTCAGGGTACCCATCAGCCCCAGCATTTT CSASQGTHQPQHF
. TRBJ2-5 few TRBV7-2 TGTGCCAGCAGCACCGGGAACCTGGTCGAGACCCAGTACTTC CASSTGNLVETQYF
. TRBJ2-1 . TRBV5-6 TGTGCCAGCAGCTTGTCAGGTTCCGATGAGCAGTTCTTC CASSLSGSDEQFF
. TRBJ1-1 . TRBV4-2 TGTGCCAGCAGCCAGGACAGCCGTGAAGCTTTCTTT CASSQDSREAFF
TRBD1 TRBJ1-1 few TRBV10-3 TGTGCCACTGCAGGGGGCTTGGACACTGAAGCTTTCTTT CATAGGLDTEAFF
. TRBJ2-4 few TRBV29-1 TGCAGCGTTGAAGATCTTGGGGGTCTAGGCAAAAACATTCAGTACTTC CSVEDLGGLGKNIQYF
TRBD2 TRBJ2-5 few TRBV20-1 TGCAGGGCTACTAGCGGGGGGGGTTGGAAAGAGACCCAGTACTTC CRATSGGGWKETQYF
. TRBJ1-5 few TRBV3-1 TGTGCCAGCAGCCACTCAACCGGGCACCAGCCCCAGCATTTT CASSHSTGHQPQHF
. TRBJ2-1 few TRBV9 TGTGCCAGCAGCGTAGAATCACGGAACAATGAGCAGTTCTTC CASSVESRNNEQFF
. TRBJ2-5 . TRBV11-1 TGTGCCAGCAGCTATAACGCCCGGACAGCACGACTCCAAGAGACCCAGTACTTC CASSYNARTARLQETQYF
. TRBJ2-5 . TRBV7-9 TGTGCCAGCAGCTTTATGGACGCAAGGCAAGAGACCCAGTACTTC CASSFMDARQETQYF
TRBD1 TRBJ2-1 few TRBV5-1 TGCGCCAGCAGCCTGGGACAGGAGGGCGAGCAGTTCTTC CASSLGQEGEQFF
. TRBJ2-1 . TRBV6-5 TGTGCCAGCAGTTCCCCGAATGACCGACTAGTAGTGCAGTTCTTC CASSSPNDRLVVQFF
. TRBJ1-5 few TRBV11-2 TGTGCCAGCAGCATGAACCGTAGAGGGAGGAATCAGCCCCAGCATTTT CASSMNRRGRNQPQHF
. TRBJ2-7 few TRBV9 TGTGCCAGCAGCGAGGCCCCAGTGGGCCCGTACGAGCAGTACTTC CASSEAPVGPYEQYF
TRBD1 TRBJ1-1 . TRBV12-3/TRBV12-4 TGTGCCAGCAGACCGGGACAGGGGGTGAAGACTGAAGCTTTCTTT CASRPGQGVKTEAFF
TRBD2 TRBJ2-3 many TRBV4-3 TGCGCCAGCAGCCTTCAATACCGACTAGCGGGTAGTATGGCAGATACGCAGTATTTT CASSLQYRLAGSMADTQYF
TRBD1 TRBJ1-4 . TRBV7-9 TGTGCCAGCAGCTTAGAAGACCTGACAGGGTCCGGAAAACTGTTTTTT CASSLEDLTGSGKLFF
. TRBJ2-5 . TRBV13 TGTGCCAGCAGCCCTATTACCCTAGAGACCCAGTACTTC CASSPITLETQYF
TRBD1 TRBJ2-7 few TRBV19 TGTGCCAGTAACTCTCCGGGACAGGGGATCTCCTACGAGCAGTACTTC CASNSPGQGISYEQYF
TRBD1 TRBJ2-3 . TRBV7-2 TGTGCCAGCAGCCGCTGGACAGGGTCAGATACGCAGTATTTT CASSRWTGSDTQYF
TRBD2 TRBJ2-3 . TRBV10-1 TGCGCCAGCAGTGAGGCTTCGGGGCTAGCGGGGGCAGATACGCAGTATTTT CASSEASGLAGADTQYF
. TRBJ2-7 many TRBV7-2 TGTGCCAGCAGCCTCCAATCTCAACCAAATGAGCAGTACTTC CASSLQSQPNEQYF
. TRBJ2-2 few TRBV9 TGTGCCAGCAGCGCTGGGGGACACTTCACCGGGGAGCTGTTTTTT CASSAGGHFTGELFF
. TRBJ2-7 . TRBV12-3/TRBV12-4 TGTGCCAGCAGTTTAGCGCTGGCAGGGCGAAGCTCCTACGAGCAGTACTTC CASSLALAGRSSYEQYF
. TRBJ1-2 once TRBV18 TGTGCCAGCTCACCAAGCTACTCGGAGGGCTACACCTTC CASSPSYSEGYTF
. TRBJ2-7 . TRBV27 TGTGCCAGCAGTTCCTCTTACGGGAGCTCCTACGAGCAGTACTTC CASSSSYGSSYEQYF
. TRBJ1-6 few TRBV5-6 TGTGCCAGCAGCCTGGGGTTGACGGAGGTCTATAATTCACCCCTCCACTTT CASSLGLTEVYNSPLHF
TRBD1 TRBJ1-6 . TRBV18 TGTGCCAGCTCACCCCGGGACAGCTCGGATTCACCCCTCCACTTT CASSPRDSSDSPLHF
. TRBJ2-3 . TRBV11-2 TGTGCCAGCAGCTTAGATCGGCTAGATCCGCAGTATTTT CASSLDRLDPQYF
TRBD1 TRBJ1-2 . TRBV30 TGTGCCTGGAGTATATTAACAGGGGGACCTAGCGGCTACACCTTC CAWSILTGGPSGYTF
. TRBJ2-1 . TRBV6-5 TGTGCCAGCAGTTACTTCAGGCATCATGAGCAGTTCTTC CASSYFRHHEQFF
. TRBJ2-2 many TRBV5-1 TGCGCCAGCAGACCGACCCGACGAGCGAACACCGGGGAGCTGTTTTTT CASRPTRRANTGELFF
TRBD1 TRBJ2-3 few TRBV19 TGTGCCAGCCTTGACAGGGGGGGCGCAGATACGCAGTATTTT CASLDRGGADTQYF
TRBD2 TRBJ2-3 . TRBV7-9 TGTGCCAGCAGCTCCCATAGCGGGGGGCGCACAGATACGCAGTATTTT CASSSHSGGRTDTQYF
TRBD1 TRBJ2-1 few TRBV5-6 TGTGCCAGCAGCCGCGGGACAGGGGTAAACAATGAGCAGTTCTTC CASSRGTGVNNEQFF
. TRBJ1-1 many TRBV4-2 TGTGCCAGCAGGAGAGAACCCCTGGGCACTGAAGCTTTCTTT CASRREPLGTEAFF
TRBD1 TRBJ1-1 many TRBV7-2 TGTGCCAGCAGCCCGCGGACAGGGCACACTGAAGCTTTCTTT CASSPRTGHTEAFF
. TRBJ2-1 . TRBV11-3 TGTGCCAGCAGCCCAGGGGTACTGGGGCGCGACTACAATGAGCAGTTCTTC CASSPGVLGRDYNEQFF
TRBD1 TRBJ2-3 . TRBV19 TGTGCCAGTAGTGCTCGACAGGGTTCTGAGTTTACAGATACGCAGTATTTT CASSARQGSEFTDTQYF
TRBD1 TRBJ2-1 . TRBV10-3 TGTGCCATCAGGGACAGGGGACCATACAATGAGCAGTTCTTC CAIRDRGPYNEQFF
. TRBJ2-7 . TRBV6-2/TRBV6-3 TGTGCCAGCAGAAAAACAGGTGAATACGAGCAGTACTTC CASRKTGEYEQYF
. TRBJ1-4 . TRBV29-1 TGCAGCGTGCAGGGTGGGGGTTACGAAAAACTGTTTTTT CSVQGGGYEKLFF
TRBD1 TRBJ2-7 . TRBV7-2 TGTGCCAGCAGCTCACGACAGGGGGTCTACGAGCAGTACTTC CASSSRQGVYEQYF
TRBD2 TRBJ2-1 . TRBV9 TGTGCCAGCAGCGTGAGCGGGGGGGCATCCTACAATGAGCAGTTCTTC CASSVSGGASYNEQFF